This TCR beta chain was identified during a study of cytomegalovirus exposure and HLA in healthy donors (dated by TCRdb to 2015 to 2018). As for the study more broadly: The 500 to 700 repertoires of the first cohort and the 120 validation repertoires were produced on the same platform, according to a later analysis. The study aimed to test whether cataloging public T cell receptors could reveal signatures of past pathogen exposure. A separate validation cohort of about 110 different subjects was used in addition to the approximately 640-subject first cohort. High-throughput TCR immunosequencing, statistical association of individual TCRs with disease status, and machine learning were combined to predict cytomegalovirus infection status. The investigation overall reported the following: In vitro tests confirmed that a few of the cytomegalovirus-associated TCR beta chains recognize cytomegalovirus antigens. Most TCR sequences were seen in very few donors, while some public TCRs were found in many individuals. The validation cohort had no HLA typing available for a later analysis, so co-occurrence within that cohort was assessed over all 120 or so repertoires. A later analysis found that TCRs clustered in the first cohort also tended to co-occur in the approximately 120 validation repertoires, with approximately 93% of cluster scores above 0. The study listed around 160 TCR beta chains as associated with cytomegalovirus. In both the original and validation cohorts, the classifier was reported to diagnose cytomegalovirus status with high specificity and sensitivity. The authors suggested that the approach could potentially be extended to other disease states and immunological phenotypes.

With regard to this clone: Its binding antigen is unknown. No base quality information exists; no much larger clone differs at one position.

The CDR3 sequence holds 16 residues, the cysteine and phenylalanine included. Kept here is only the CDR3 DNA, which spans 48 bases and is read in frame from base 1. For CDR1 and CDR2, the germline V gene lists SGHRS and YFSETQ. V drops 0 bases and J drops 2 bases, leaving 14 bases in between. Library preparation employed the immunoSEQ multiplex PCR assay. Under the source paper's analysis protocol: A statistical classification framework was developed to diagnose cytomegalovirus status using the catalog of TCR beta chain sequences. What TCRdb holds here is the immuneACCESS table cut down to in-frame rearrangements. Part of the clones is not present; checked against another copy, under half of the missing clones reflect an unresolved V gene, and the others are unexplained. That table gives V, J and clone size, and the DNA gave D and trimming. In this sample the table shows about 120,000 clones, roughly 88% of which occur a single time. The ten largest clones take up about 6.3% of the sample.

The donors were included in the validation cohort of some 110 subjects, a group kept apart from the roughly 680-subject first cohort. The chain is assembled from TRBV5-1 and TRBJ2-5, and TRBD2 may be the D gene, going by 5 matching bases. The source material was PBMCs. The clonotype originates from a woman between 18 and 30 years old in good health and CMV-seropositive. The DNA reads as follows: TGCGCCAGCAGCTTGGGAACGGGGAGTGGACAAGAGACCCAGTACTTC. Translation gives CASSLGTGSGQETQYF.